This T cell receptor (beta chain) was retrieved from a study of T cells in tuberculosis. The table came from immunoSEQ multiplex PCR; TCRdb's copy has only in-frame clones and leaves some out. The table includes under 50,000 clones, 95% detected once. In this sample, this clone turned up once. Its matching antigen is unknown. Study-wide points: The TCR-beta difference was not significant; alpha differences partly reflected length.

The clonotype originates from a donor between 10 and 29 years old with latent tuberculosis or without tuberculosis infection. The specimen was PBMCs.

The CDR3 DNA reads as TGTGCCAGCAGCGCCGACAGGGACGGAAACACCATATATTTT. This sequence encodes CASSADRDGNTIYF. The rearrangement links TRBV9 to TRBJ1-3; 7 bases line up with TRBD1. The V segment lost 3 bases and the J segment 4 bases; nucleotides outside the gene matches: 4. The length of the CDR3 is 14 residues. Germline V gene sequence: CDR1 SGDLS, CDR2 YYNGEE.